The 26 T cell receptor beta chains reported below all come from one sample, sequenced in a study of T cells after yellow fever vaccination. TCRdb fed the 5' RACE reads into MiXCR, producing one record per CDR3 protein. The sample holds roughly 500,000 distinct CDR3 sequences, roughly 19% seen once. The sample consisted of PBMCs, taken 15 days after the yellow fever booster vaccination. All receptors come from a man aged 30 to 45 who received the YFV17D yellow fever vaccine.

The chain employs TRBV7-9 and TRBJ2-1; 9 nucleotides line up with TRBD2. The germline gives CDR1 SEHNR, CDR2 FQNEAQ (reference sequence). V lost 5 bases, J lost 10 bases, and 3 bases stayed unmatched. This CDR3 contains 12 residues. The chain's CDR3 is CASSSGLAEQFF. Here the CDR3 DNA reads TGTGCCAGCAGCAGTGGACTAGCGGAGCAGTTCTTC.

Written as DNA, the CDR3 is TGTGCCGGAACTAGGGGCGATTCACCCCTCCACTTT. Amino acids: CAGTRGDSPLHF. The rearrangement links TRBV21-1 to TRBJ1-6; whether TRBD1, the table's D call, matches the DNA was not checked. TRBV21-1 is an annotated pseudogene. The CDR3 length is 12 residues.

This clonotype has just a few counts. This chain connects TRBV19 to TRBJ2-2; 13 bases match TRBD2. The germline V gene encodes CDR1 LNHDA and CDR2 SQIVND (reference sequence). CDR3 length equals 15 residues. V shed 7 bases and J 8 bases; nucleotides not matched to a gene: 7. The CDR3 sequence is CASTPTGLAGGELFF. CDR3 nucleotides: TGTGCCAGTACCCCAACGGGACTAGCGGGAGGGGAGCTGTTTTTT.

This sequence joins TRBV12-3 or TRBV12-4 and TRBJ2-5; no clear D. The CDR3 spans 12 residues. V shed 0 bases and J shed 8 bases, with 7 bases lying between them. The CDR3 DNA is TGTGCCAGCAGTTTAGCGCTGGGAACCCAGTACTTC. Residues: CASSLALGTQYF.

The CDR3 DNA is TGTGCCAGCAGGTTAGCTACAGATACGCAGTATTTT. This translates into CASRLATDTQYF. The chain links TRBV2 to TRBJ2-3; D is ambiguous. Germline-derived CDR1 and CDR2 are SNHLY and FYNNEI. The germline V and J ends were trimmed by 6 bases and 3 bases, with 7 bases remaining between them. The CDR3 sequence is 12 residues long.

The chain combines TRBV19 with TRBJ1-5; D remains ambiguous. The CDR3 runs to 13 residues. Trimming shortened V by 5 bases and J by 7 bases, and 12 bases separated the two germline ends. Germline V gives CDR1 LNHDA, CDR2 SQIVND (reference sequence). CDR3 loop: CASSPLPGQPQHF. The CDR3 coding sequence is TGTGCCAGTAGTCCCCTCCCGGGGCAGCCCCAGCATTTT.

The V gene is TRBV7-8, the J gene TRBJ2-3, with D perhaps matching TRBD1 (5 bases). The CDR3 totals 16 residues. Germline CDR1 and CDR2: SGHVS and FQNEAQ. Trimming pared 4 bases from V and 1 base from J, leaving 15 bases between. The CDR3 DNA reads TGTGCCAGCAGCTCCCGGACAAACGGTGGCACAGATACGCAGTATTTT. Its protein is CASSSRTNGGTDTQYF. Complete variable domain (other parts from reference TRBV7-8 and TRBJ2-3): GAGVSQSPRYKVAKRGQDVALRCDPISGHVSLFWYQQALGQGPEFLTYFQNEAQLDKSGLPSDRFFAERPEGSVSTLKIQRTQQEDSAVYLCASSSRTNGGTDTQYFGPGTRLTVL.

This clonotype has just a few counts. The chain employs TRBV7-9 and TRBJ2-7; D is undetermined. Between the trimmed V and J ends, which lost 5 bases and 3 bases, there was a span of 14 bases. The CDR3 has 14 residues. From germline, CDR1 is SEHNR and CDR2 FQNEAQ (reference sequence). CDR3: CASSQPPRYYEQYF. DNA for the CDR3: TGTGCCAGCAGCCAGCCCCCACGATACTACGAGCAGTACTTC.

The CDR3 is CASTGENTGELFF. The DNA for the CDR3 is TGTGCCAGTACCGGGGAGAACACCGGGGAGCTGTTTTTT. The genes are TRBV19 and TRBJ2-2; tentative D call: TRBD2 (5 bases). CDR3 length: 13 residues. V was clipped by 7 bases and J by 1 base, with 7 bases between them. The germline V gene has CDR1 LNHDA and CDR2 SQIVND (reference sequence).

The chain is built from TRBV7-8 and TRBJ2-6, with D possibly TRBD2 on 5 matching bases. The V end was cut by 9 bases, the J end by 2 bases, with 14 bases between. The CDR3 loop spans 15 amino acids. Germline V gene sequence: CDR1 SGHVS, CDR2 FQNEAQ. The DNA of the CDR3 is TGTGCCAGTTTCAGCGGATTGGCTGGGGCCAACGTCCTGACTTTC. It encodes CASFSGLAGANVLTF.

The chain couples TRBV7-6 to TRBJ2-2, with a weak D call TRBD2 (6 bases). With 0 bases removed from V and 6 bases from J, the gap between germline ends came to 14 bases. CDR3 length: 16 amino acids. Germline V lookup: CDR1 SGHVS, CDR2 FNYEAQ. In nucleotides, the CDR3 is TGTGCCAGCAGCTTAGCGCTACCCGGGGGTGCCGGGGAGCTGTTTTTT. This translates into CASSLALPGGAGELFF.

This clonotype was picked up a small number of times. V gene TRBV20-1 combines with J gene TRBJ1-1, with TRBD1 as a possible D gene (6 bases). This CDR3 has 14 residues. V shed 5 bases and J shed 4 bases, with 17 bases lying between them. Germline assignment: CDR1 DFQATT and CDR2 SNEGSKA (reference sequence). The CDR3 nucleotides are TGCAGTGCTCCTGCCGGGGGGGCGAGCACTGAAGCTTTCTTT. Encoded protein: CSAPAGGASTEAFF.

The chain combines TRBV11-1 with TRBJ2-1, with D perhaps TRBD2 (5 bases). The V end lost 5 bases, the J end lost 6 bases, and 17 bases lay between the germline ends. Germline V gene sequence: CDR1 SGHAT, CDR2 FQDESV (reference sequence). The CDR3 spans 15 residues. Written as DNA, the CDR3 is TGTGCCAGCAGCCTGTCACTAGTGAAGACCAATGAGCAGTTCTTC. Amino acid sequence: CASSLSLVKTNEQFF. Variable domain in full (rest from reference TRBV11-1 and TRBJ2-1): EAEVAQSPRYKITEKSQAVAFWCDPISGHATLYWYRQILGQGPELLVQFQDESVVDDSQLPKDRFSAERLKGVDSTLKIQPAELGDSAMYLCASSLSLVKTNEQFFGPGTRLTVL.

In DNA form, the CDR3 reads TGCGCCAGCAGCTTGGTCGGCAGCAAGGTACCGAATTCACCCCTCCACTTT. The encoded protein is CASSLVGSKVPNSPLHF. The chain joins TRBV5-1 to TRBJ1-6; no firm D call. The CDR3 length is 17 residues. The V gene lost 0 bases and the J gene lost 7 bases, with 17 bases spanning the gap. Germline V gives CDR1 SGHRS, CDR2 YFSETQ.

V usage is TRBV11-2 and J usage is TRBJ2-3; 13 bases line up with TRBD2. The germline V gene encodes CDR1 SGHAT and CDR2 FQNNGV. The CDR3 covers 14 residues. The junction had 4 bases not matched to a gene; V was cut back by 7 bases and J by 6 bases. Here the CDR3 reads CASKGLAGHDTQYF. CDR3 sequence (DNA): TGTGCCAGCAAGGGACTAGCGGGACACGATACGCAGTATTTT.

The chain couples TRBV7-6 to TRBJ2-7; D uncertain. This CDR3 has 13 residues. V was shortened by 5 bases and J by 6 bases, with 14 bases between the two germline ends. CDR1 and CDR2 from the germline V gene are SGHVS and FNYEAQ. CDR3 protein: CASSRLLDGEQYF. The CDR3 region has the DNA TGTGCCAGCAGCCGCCTTTTGGACGGCGAGCAGTACTTC.

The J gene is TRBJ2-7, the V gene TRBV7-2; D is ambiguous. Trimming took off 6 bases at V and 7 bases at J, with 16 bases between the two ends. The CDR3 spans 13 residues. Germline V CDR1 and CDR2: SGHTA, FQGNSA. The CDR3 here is CASSSQSALEQYF. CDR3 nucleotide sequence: TGTGCCAGCAGTTCCCAGTCCGCGTTGGAGCAGTACTTC.

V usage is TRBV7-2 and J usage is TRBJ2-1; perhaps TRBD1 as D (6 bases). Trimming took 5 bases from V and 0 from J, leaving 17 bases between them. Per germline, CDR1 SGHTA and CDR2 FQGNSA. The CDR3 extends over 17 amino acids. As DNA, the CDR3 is TGTGCCAGCAGCCTTGGTGGGGGCGGGTCCTCCTACAATGAGCAGTTCTTC. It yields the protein CASSLGGGGSSYNEQFF. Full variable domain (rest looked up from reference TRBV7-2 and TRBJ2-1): GAGVSQSPSNKVTEKGKDVELRCDPISGHTALYWYRQSLGQGLEFLIYFQGNSAPDKSGLPSDRFSAERTGGSVSTLTIQRTQQEDSAVYLCASSLGGGGSSYNEQFFGPGTRLTVL.

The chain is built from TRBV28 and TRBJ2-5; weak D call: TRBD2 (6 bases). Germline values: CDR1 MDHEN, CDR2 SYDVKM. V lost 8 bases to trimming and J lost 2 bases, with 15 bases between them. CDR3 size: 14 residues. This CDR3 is CASVRAGRQETQYF. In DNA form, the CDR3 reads TGTGCCAGCGTCCGGGCGGGAAGGCAAGAGACCCAGTACTTC.

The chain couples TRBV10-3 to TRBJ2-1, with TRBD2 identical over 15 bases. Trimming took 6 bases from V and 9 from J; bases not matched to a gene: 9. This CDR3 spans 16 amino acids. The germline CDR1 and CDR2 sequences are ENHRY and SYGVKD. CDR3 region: CAISWTSGREWGEQFF. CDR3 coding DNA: TGTGCCATCAGCTGGACTAGCGGGAGGGAGTGGGGTGAGCAGTTCTTC.

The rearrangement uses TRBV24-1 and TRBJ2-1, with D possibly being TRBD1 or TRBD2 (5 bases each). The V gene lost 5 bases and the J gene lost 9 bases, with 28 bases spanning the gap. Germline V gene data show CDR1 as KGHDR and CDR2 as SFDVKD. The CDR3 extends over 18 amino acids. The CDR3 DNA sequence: TGTGCCACCAGTGGAGGACGGGGACCACCGGGAACCGGCAGTGAGCAGTTCTTC. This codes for CATSGGRGPPGTGSEQFF.

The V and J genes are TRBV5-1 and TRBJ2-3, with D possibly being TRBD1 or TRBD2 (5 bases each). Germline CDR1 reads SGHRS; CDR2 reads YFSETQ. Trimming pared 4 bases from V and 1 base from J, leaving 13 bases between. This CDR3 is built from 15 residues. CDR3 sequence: CASSRVGDRTDTQYF. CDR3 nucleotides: TGCGCCAGCAGCCGCGTTGGGGACCGCACAGATACGCAGTATTTT.

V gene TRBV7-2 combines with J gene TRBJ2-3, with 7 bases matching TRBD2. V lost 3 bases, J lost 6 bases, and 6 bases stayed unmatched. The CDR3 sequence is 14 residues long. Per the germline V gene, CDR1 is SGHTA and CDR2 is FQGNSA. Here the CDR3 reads CASSFGGSLDTQYF. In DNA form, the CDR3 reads TGTGCCAGCAGCTTTGGCGGGAGTCTGGATACGCAGTATTTT.

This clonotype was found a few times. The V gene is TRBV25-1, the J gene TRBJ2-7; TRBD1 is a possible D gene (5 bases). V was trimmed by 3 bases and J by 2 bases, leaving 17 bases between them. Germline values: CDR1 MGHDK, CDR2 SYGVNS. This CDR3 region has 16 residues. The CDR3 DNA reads TGTGCCAGCAGTGATGTCATGACAGAGACCCCCTACGAGCAGTACTTC. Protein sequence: CASSDVMTETPYEQYF.

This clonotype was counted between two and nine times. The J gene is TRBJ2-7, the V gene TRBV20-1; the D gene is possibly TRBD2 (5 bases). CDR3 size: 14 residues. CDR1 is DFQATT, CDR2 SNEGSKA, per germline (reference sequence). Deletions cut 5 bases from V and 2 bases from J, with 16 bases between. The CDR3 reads CSAGRRQPAYEQYF. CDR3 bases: TGCAGTGCTGGTCGGAGGCAGCCAGCCTACGAGCAGTACTTC.

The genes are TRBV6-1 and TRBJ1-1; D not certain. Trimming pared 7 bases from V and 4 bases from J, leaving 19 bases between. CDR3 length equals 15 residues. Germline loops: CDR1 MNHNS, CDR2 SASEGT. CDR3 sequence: CASNFITTMGTEAFF. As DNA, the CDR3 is TGTGCCAGCAACTTTATCACGACGATGGGCACTGAAGCTTTCTTT.